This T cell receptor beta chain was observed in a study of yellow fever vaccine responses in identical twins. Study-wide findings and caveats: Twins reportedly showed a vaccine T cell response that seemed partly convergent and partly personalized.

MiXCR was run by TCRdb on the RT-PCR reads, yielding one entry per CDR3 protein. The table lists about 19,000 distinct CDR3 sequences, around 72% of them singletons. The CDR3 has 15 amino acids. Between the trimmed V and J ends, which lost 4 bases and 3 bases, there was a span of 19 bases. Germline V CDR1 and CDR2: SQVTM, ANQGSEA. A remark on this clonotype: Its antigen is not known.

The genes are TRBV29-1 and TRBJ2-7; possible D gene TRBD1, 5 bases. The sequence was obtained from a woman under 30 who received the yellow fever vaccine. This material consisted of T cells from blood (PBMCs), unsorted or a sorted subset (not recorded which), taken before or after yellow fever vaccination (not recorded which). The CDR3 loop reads CSVGAAWAQGYEQYV. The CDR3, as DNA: TGCAGCGTTGGGGCCGCGTGGGCTCAGGGCTACGAGCAGTACGTC.